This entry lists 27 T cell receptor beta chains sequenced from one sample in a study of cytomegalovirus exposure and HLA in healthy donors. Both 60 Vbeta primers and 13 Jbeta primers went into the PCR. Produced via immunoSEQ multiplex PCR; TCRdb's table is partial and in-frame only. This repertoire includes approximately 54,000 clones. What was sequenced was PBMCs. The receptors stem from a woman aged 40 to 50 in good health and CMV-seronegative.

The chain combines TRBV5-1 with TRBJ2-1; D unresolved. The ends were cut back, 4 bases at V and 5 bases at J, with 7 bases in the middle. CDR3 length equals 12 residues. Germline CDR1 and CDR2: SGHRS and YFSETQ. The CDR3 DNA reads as TGCGCCAGCAGCGTAGACAACAATGAGCAGTTCTTC. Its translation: CASSVDNNEQFF.

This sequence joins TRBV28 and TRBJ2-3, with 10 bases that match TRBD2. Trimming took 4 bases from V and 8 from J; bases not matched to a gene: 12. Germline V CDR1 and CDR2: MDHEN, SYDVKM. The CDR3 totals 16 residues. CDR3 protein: CASSSHLGAGGRTQYF. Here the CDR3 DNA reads TGTGCCAGCAGTTCCCACCTGGGAGCGGGGGGGCGTACGCAGTATTTT. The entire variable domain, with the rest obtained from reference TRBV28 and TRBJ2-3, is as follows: DVKVTQSSRYLVKRTGEKVFLECVQDMDHENMFWYRQDPGLGLRLIYFSYDVKMKEKGDIPEGYSVSREKKERFSLILESASTNQTSMYLCASSSHLGAGGRTQYFGPGTRLTVL.

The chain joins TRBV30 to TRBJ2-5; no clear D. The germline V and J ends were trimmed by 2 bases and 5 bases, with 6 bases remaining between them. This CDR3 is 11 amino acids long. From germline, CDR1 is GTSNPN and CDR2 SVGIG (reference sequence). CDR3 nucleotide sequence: TGTGCCTGGAGTCCCAGTGAGACCCAGTACTTC. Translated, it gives CAWSPSETQYF.

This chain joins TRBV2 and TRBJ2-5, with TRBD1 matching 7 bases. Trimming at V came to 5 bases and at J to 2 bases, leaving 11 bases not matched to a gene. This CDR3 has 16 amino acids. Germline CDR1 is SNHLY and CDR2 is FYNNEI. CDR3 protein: CASSRLETGRQETQYF. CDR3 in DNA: TGTGCCAGCAGTCGCCTAGAGACAGGGCGACAAGAGACCCAGTACTTC.

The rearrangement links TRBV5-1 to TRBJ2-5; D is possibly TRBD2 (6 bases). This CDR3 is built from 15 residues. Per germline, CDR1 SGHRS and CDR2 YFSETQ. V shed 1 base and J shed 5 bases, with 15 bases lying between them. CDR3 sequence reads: CASSLSGGPEETQYF. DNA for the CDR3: TGCGCCAGCAGCTTGAGCGGAGGGCCGGAGGAGACCCAGTACTTC.

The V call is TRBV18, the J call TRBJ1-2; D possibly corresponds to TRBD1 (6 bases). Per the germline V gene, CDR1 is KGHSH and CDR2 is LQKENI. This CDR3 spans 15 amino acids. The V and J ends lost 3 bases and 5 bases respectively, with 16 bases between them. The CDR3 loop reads CASSPGDRTAYGYTF. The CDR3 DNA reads TGTGCCAGCTCACCGGGAGACAGGACAGCGTATGGCTACACCTTC.

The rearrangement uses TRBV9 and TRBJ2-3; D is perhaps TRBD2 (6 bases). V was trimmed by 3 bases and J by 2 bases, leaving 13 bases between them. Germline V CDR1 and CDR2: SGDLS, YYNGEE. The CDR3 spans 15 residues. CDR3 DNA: TGTGCCAGCAGCGCCGGGGGTGGACACACAGATACGCAGTATTTT. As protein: CASSAGGGHTDTQYF.

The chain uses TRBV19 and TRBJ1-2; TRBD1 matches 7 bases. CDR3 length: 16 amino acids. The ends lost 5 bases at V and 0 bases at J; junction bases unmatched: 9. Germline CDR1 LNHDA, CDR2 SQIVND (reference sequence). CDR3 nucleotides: TGTGCCAGTAGTCTGATGGGGACAGAAACTAACTATGGCTACACCTTC. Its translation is CASSLMGTETNYGYTF.

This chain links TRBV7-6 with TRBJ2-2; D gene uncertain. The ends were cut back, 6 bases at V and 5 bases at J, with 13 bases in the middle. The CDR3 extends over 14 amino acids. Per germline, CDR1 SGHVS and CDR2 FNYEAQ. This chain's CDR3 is CASRSPGITGELFF. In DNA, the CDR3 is TGTGCCAGCAGGTCCCCGGGTATTACCGGGGAGCTGTTTTTT.

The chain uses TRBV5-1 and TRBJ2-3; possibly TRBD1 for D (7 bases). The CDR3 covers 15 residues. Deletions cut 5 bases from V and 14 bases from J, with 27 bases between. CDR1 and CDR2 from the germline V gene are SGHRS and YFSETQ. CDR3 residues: CASRLPGGGGLPWYF. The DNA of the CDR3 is TGCGCCAGCAGGTTGCCCGGAGGGGGCGGACTGCCATGGTATTTT.

The DNA of the CDR3 is TGTGCCAGCAGTTTAGGGGCGCCCCAGGGCAATCAGCCCCAGCATTTT. This sequence encodes CASSLGAPQGNQPQHF. The rearrangement joins TRBV28 to TRBJ1-5; D might be TRBD1 (5 bases). Germline values: CDR1 MDHEN, CDR2 SYDVKM. The CDR3 sequence is 16 residues long. V was pared by 2 bases and J by 2 bases, with 13 bases between.

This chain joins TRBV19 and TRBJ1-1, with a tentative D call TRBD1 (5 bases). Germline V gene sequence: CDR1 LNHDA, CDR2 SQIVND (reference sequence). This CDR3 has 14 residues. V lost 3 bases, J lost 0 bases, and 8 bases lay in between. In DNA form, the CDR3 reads TGTGCCAGTAGTATTGGGGCCTTGAACACTGAAGCTTTCTTT. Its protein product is CASSIGALNTEAFF.

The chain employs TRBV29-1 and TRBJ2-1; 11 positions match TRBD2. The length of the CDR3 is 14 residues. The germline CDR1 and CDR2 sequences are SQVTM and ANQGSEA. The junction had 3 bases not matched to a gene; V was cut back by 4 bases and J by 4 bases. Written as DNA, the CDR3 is TGCAGCGTTGGGAGGACTAGCGGGTACAATGAGCAGTTCTTC. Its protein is CSVGRTSGYNEQFF.

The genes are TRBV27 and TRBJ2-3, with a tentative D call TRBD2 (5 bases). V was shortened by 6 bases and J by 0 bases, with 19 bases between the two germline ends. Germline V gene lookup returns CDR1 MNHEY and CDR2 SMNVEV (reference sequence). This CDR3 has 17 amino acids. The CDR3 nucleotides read TGTGCCAGCAGCACCCTAGCTCTACGAGGTAGCACAGATACGCAGTATTTT. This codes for CASSTLALRGSTDTQYF.

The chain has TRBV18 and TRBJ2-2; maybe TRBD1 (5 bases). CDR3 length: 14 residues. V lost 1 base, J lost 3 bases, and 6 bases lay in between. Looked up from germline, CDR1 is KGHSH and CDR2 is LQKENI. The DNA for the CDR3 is TGTGCCAGCTCACCACTCAGGGACACCGGGGAGCTGTTTTTT. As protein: CASSPLRDTGELFF.

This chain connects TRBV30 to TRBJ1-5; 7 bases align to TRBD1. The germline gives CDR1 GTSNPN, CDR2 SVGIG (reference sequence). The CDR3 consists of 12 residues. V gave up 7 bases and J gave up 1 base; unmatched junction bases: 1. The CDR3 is CASGGSNQPQHF. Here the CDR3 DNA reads TGTGCCTCAGGGGGGAGCAATCAGCCCCAGCATTTT.

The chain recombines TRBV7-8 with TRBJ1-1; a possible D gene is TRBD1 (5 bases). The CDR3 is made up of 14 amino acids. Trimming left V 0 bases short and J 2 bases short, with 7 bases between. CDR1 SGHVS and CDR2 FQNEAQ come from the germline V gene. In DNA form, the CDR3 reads TGTGCCAGCAGCTTAGCGGGGGGAAACACTGAAGCTTTCTTT. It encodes CASSLAGGNTEAFF. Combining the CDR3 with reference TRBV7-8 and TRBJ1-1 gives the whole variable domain GAGVSQSPRYKVAKRGQDVALRCDPISGHVSLFWYQQALGQGPEFLTYFQNEAQLDKSGLPSDRFFAERPEGSVSTLKIQRTQQEDSAVYLCASSLAGGNTEAFFGQGTRLTVV.

The CDR3 sequence: CASSTRQGAENQPQHF. The CDR3 DNA sequence: TGTGCCAGTAGTACCCGACAGGGGGCTGAGAATCAGCCCCAGCATTTT. This sequence joins TRBV19 and TRBJ1-5; 10 bases match TRBD1. Germline CDR1 and CDR2: LNHDA and SQIVND (reference sequence). This CDR3 is built from 16 residues. Germline trimming cut 4 bases from V and 4 bases from J; bases unmatched to any gene: 7.

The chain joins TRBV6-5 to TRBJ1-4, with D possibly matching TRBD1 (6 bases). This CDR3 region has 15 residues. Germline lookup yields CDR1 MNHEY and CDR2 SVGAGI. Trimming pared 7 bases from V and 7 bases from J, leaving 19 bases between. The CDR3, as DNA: TGTGCCAGCACCACCACACAGGGAAACGGTGAAAAACTGTTTTTT. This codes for CASTTTQGNGEKLFF.

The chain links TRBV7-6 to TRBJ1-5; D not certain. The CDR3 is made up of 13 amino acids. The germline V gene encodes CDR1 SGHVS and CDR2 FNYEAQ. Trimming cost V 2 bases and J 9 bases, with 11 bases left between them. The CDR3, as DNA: TGTGCCAGCAGCTTAAAACCTGATAGGCCCCAGCATTTT. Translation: CASSLKPDRPQHF.

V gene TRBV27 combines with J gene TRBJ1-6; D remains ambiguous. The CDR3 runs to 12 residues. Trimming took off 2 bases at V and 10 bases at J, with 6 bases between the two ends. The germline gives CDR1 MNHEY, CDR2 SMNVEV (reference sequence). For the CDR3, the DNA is TGTGCCAGCAGTTTACGAAGCTCACCCCTCCACTTT. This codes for CASSLRSSPLHF.

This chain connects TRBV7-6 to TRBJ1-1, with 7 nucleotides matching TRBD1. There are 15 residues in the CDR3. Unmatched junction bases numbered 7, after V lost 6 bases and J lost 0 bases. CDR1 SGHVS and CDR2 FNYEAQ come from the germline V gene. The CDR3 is CASSAPGGLNTEAFF. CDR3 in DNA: TGTGCCAGCAGTGCCCCAGGGGGGCTGAACACTGAAGCTTTCTTT.

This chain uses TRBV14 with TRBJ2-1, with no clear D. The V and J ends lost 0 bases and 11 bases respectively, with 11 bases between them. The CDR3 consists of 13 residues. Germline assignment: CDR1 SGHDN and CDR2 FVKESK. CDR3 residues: CASSQDRYRKQFF. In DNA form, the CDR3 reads TGTGCCAGCAGCCAAGATCGGTACAGAAAGCAGTTCTTC.

The CDR3 DNA sequence: TGTGCCAGCAGCCAAGATCTCCCCGGGATCGGGAGCTACACCTTC. As protein: CASSQDLPGIGSYTF. The V gene is TRBV4-2, the J gene TRBJ1-2, with D hard to call. CDR3 length: 15 amino acids. V gave up 0 bases and J gave up 9 bases, with 17 bases separating them. The germline gives CDR1 LGHNA, CDR2 YNFKEQ.

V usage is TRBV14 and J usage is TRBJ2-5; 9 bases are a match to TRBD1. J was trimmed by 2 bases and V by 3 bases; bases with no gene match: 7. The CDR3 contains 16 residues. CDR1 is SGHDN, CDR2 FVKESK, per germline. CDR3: CASSQGPGQGQETQYF. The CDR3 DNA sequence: TGTGCCAGCAGCCAGGGGCCCGGACAGGGGCAAGAGACCCAGTACTTC.

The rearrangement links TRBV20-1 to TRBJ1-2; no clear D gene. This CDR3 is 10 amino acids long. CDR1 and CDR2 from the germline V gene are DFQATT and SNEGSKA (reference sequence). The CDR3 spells CTLPIYGYTF. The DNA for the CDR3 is TGCACACTTCCAATCTATGGCTACACCTTC.

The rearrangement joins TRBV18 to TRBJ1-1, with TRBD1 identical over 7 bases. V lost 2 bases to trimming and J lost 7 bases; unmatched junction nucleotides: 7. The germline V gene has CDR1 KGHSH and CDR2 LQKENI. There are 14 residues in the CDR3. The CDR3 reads CASSPRQGGSEAFF. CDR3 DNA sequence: TGTGCCAGCTCACCAAGACAGGGAGGAAGTGAAGCTTTCTTT.